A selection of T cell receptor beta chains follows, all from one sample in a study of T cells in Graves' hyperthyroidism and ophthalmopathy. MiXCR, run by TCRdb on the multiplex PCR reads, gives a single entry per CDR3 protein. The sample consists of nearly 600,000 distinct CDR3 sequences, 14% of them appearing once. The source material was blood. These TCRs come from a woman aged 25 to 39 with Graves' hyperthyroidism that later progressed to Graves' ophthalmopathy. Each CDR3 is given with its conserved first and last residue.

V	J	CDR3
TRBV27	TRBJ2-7	CASSSAGYEYEQYF
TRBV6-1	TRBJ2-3	CASSEAFIGQGSPDTQYF
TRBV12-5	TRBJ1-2	CASGLERYGYTF
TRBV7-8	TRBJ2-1	CASSPGRLVRYNEQFF
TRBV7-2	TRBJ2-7	CASSLGQTSYEQYF
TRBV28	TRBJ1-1	CASTSQGGSTEAFF
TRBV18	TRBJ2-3	CASSPLRTDTQYF
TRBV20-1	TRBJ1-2	CSAREGTAYYGYTF
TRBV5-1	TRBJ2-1	CASSLAGKSYNEQFF
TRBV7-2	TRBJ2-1	CASSTASGRMNEQFF
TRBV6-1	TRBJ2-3	CASSGGGLNTDTQYF
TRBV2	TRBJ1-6	CASSEQGVTFNSPLHF
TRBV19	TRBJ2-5	CASNIGRRDQETQYF
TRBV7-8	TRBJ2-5	CASSLGREPKETQYF
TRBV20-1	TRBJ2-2	CSATSRGANTGELFF
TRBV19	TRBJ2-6	CASSIRQGLAGANVLTF
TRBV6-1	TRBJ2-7	CASAQGGSYEQYF
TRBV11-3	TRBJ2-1	CASSLWLDNEQFF
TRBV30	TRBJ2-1	CAWASGQGSYNEQFF
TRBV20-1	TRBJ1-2	CSAPTDSSYGYTF
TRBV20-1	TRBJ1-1	CSGTGTGGTEAFF
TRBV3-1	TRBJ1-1	CASSQESLGLTEAFF
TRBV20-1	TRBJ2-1	CSARYGSGDYNEQFF
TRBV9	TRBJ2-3	CASSVAAGGRTDTQYF
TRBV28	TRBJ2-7	CASSSPAEISYEQYF
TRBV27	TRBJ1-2	CASSSNREYYGYTF